Listed below are T cell receptor beta chains from one sample, sequenced in a study of radiotherapy plus CTLA-4 blockade in lung cancer. Profiling relied on immunoSEQ multiplex PCR, and the TCRdb table lists in-frame clones only, not all of them. The table has about 31,000 clones, 78% seen once. The source material was peripheral blood, sampled from a patient treated with radiotherapy plus ipilimumab. These receptors originate from a human donor with non-small cell lung cancer who had stable disease on radiotherapy plus ipilimumab. Both conserved end residues are part of each CDR3. The D gene is left open where the match is weak. Clone size appears in some rows only: once, few, many, or a class for an expanded clone.

TRBV5-1,-,TRBJ1-1,-,CASSPGGKVNTEAFF,TGCGCCAGCAGCCCAGGTGGGAAGGTGAACACTGAAGCTTTCTTT
TRBV27,TRBD1,TRBJ1-5,-,CASSAGGQYNQPQHF,TGTGCCAGCAGTGCGGGGGGACAGTACAATCAGCCCCAGCATTTT
TRBV11-2,TRBD1,TRBJ1-2,-,CASTLGTDYGYTF,TGTGCCAGCACCTTAGGGACAGACTATGGCTACACCTTC
TRBV14,-,TRBJ1-3,-,CASSHRGGATVGNTIYF,TGTGCCAGCAGCCACAGAGGGGGGGCGACGGTCGGAAACACCATATATTTT
TRBV10-2,-,TRBJ1-2,-,CASSERAGKGMNYGYTF,TGCGCCAGCAGTGAGCGGGCCGGCAAGGGGATGAACTATGGCTACACCTTC
TRBV14,TRBD2,TRBJ2-4,-,CASSHPSGGADIQYF,TGTGCCAGCAGCCATCCTAGCGGGGGGGCTGACATTCAGTACTTC
TRBV6-6,-,TRBJ2-1,few,CASSWVIGEQFF,TGTGCCAGCAGTTGGGTAATTGGTGAGCAGTTCTTC
TRBV2,-,TRBJ1-1,-,CASRAPGTENTEAFF,TGTGCCAGCAGAGCCCCCGGGACGGAGAACACTGAAGCTTTCTTT
TRBV6-1,-,TRBJ1-1,-,CASTPGRNTEAFF,TGTGCCAGCACCCCAGGGAGGAACACTGAAGCTTTCTTT
TRBV7-3,TRBD2,TRBJ2-2,-,CASSPRTSGSNTGELFF,TGTGCCAGCAGCCCCCGGACTAGCGGGTCGAACACCGGGGAGCTGTTTTTT